Each of the 2 T cell receptor beta chains below was sequenced from the same sample in a study of cytomegalovirus exposure and HLA in healthy donors. The PCR contained 60 Vbeta and 13 Jbeta primers. Sequencing used immunoSEQ multiplex PCR; TCRdb keeps in-frame clones, though not all of them. The sample yields about 140,000 clones, around 82% seen once. The material sequenced was PBMCs. Receptor source: a woman aged 18 to 35 in good health and CMV-seropositive.

The V and J genes are TRBV7-6 and TRBJ2-1; 13 bases line up with TRBD2. In germline, CDR1 is SGHVS, CDR2 FNYEAQ. This CDR3 is built from 16 residues. V lost 6 bases to trimming and J lost 3 bases; unmatched junction nucleotides: 5. CDR3 loop: CASSSRLAGGYNEQFF. For the CDR3, the DNA is TGTGCCAGCAGTTCTCGACTAGCGGGAGGCTACAATGAGCAGTTCTTC.

The chain joins TRBV28 to TRBJ2-5; D possibly corresponds to TRBD2 (6 bases). Germline V gene data show CDR1 as MDHEN and CDR2 as SYDVKM. This CDR3 comprises 13 residues. V was pared by 8 bases and J by 5 bases, with 15 bases between. This CDR3 is CASRGAGIETQYF. The CDR3 DNA reads TGTGCCAGCCGAGGGGCGGGGATCGAGACCCAGTACTTC.